The 14 T cell receptor beta chains listed next were all sequenced from one sample in a study of blood T cell repertoires in COVID-19. Assay used: immunoSEQ multiplex PCR; TCRdb lists only in-frame clones, some missing. The top ten clones hold approximately 2.5% of a sample with about 73,000 clones, 65% to 85% of them seen once. The sample taken for sequencing was peripheral blood. The receptors shown here come from a man older than 75 with active or convalescent COVID-19.

The chain employs TRBV21-1 and TRBJ2-1; the D call TRBD2 from the table was never checked on the DNA. TRBV21-1 is flagged as a pseudogene. The CDR3 totals 19 residues. CDR3 sequence reads: CASSKWTSGILLLHNEQFF. In DNA form, the CDR3 reads TGTGCCAGCAGCAAATGGACTAGCGGGATCCTTCTGCTACACAATGAGCAGTTCTTC.

This rearrangement joins TRBV19 to TRBJ2-1; 8 bases are shared with TRBD2. The CDR3 is 16 amino acids. The germline CDR1 and CDR2 sequences are LNHDA and SQIVND (reference sequence). The trim removed 6 bases at V and 8 bases at J, leaving 15 bases unmatched. CDR3 nucleotides: TGTGCCAGTAGATCTCCTGGGAGCGGGAGTACGCATGAGCAGTTCTTC. It specifies CASRSPGSGSTHEQFF.

The chain recombines TRBV9 with TRBJ2-3, with 16 bases lining up with TRBD2. This CDR3 comprises 18 residues. Trimming cost V 3 bases and J 0 bases; bases outside gene matches: 4. The germline gives CDR1 SGDLS, CDR2 YYNGEE. CDR3 amino acids: CASSAGLAGGSSTDTQYF. The CDR3 DNA reads as TGTGCCAGCAGCGCGGGACTAGCGGGGGGGAGTAGCACAGATACGCAGTATTTT.

The chain combines TRBV2 with TRBJ2-7, with D perhaps matching TRBD1 (7 bases). Germline CDR1 SNHLY, CDR2 FYNNEI. The CDR3 is 15 residues long. Trimming took 7 bases from V and 1 from J, leaving 17 bases between them. The CDR3 protein is CASKVLAGGSYEQYF. The CDR3 DNA reads as TGTGCCAGCAAAGTTTTGGCAGGGGGGTCCTACGAGCAGTACTTC. Full variable domain (missing parts from reference TRBV2 and TRBJ2-7): EPEVTQTPSHQVTQMGQEVILRCVPISNHLYFYWYRQILGQKVEFLVSFYNNEISEKSEIFDDQFSVERPDGSNFTLKIRSTKLEDSAMYFCASKVLAGGSYEQYFGPGTRLTVT.

The V and J genes are TRBV19 and TRBJ1-2; a weak D match, TRBD1 (5 bases). The CDR3 has 17 amino acids. Germline assignment: CDR1 LNHDA and CDR2 SQIVND (reference sequence). The V end was cut by 3 bases, the J end by 2 bases, with 19 bases between. Written as DNA, the CDR3 is TGTGCCAGTAGTATGGGGGGAACGACACGTACGAACTATGGCTACACCTTC. Its translation is CASSMGGTTRTNYGYTF.

This chain links TRBV27 with TRBJ2-7; 9 nucleotides line up with TRBD1. The junction had 9 bases not matched to a gene; V was cut back by 8 bases and J by 7 bases. This CDR3 is 13 amino acids long. From germline, CDR1 is MNHEY and CDR2 SMNVEV (reference sequence). CDR3 amino acids: CASGLTGGGEQYF. The DNA of the CDR3 is TGTGCCAGCGGACTAACAGGGGGCGGAGAGCAGTACTTC.

This chain links TRBV28 with TRBJ2-7, with 9 bases that match TRBD1. The V segment lost 5 bases and the J segment 1 base; nucleotides outside the gene matches: 9. Per germline, CDR1 MDHEN and CDR2 SYDVKM. The length of the CDR3 is 16 residues. As DNA, the CDR3 is TGTGCCAGCAGTCTAACCGGGACAGGGCTTTCCTACGAGCAGTACTTC. Protein sequence: CASSLTGTGLSYEQYF.

V usage is TRBV5-1 and J usage is TRBJ1-2; TRBD1 aligns across 10 bases. CDR1 is SGHRS and CDR2 is YFSETQ in the germline V gene. CDR3 length: 15 amino acids. Trimming removed 7 bases from V and 4 bases from J; junction bases left unmatched: 10. The CDR3 here is CASRKPGQGIYGYTF. Here the CDR3 DNA reads TGCGCCAGCCGAAAACCGGGACAGGGGATCTATGGCTACACCTTC.

The chain recombines TRBV19 with TRBJ2-1; weak D call: TRBD2 (5 bases). CDR3 length: 15 amino acids. Trimming stripped 4 bases from V and 1 base from J, with 11 bases between. The germline V gene has CDR1 LNHDA and CDR2 SQIVND (reference sequence). CDR3 in DNA: TGTGCCAGTAGTACCACTAGTGTTTCCTACAATGAGCAGTTCTTC. Translation: CASSTTSVSYNEQFF.

The chain joins TRBV4-2 to TRBJ1-1; 11 nucleotides line up with TRBD1. Germline CDR1 and CDR2: LGHNA and YNFKEQ. V gave up 5 bases and J gave up 1 base; unmatched junction bases: 3. The CDR3 is 15 residues long. CDR3 protein: CASSFGQGANTEAFF. CDR3 bases: TGTGCCAGCAGCTTCGGACAGGGGGCGAACACTGAAGCTTTCTTT.

V gene TRBV6-2 or TRBV6-3 combines with J gene TRBJ2-2, with D possibly matching TRBD1 (6 bases). This CDR3 has 16 residues. V was shortened by 2 bases and J by 0 bases, with 10 bases between the two germline ends. CDR1 is MNHEY and CDR2 is SVGEGT in the germline V gene. The chain's CDR3 is CASSYLRTANTGELFF. CDR3 nucleotides: TGTGCCAGCAGTTACCTCCGGACAGCGAACACCGGGGAGCTGTTTTTT.

The chain is built from TRBV28 and TRBJ2-3; D possibly corresponds to TRBD1 (6 bases). Trimming cost V 5 bases and J 8 bases, with 35 bases left between them. Germline V gene sequence: CDR1 MDHEN, CDR2 SYDVKM. This CDR3 has 20 residues. The CDR3 protein is CASSSAFGGGLLGAGGTQYF. The CDR3 nucleotides are TGTGCCAGCAGTAGTGCCTTTGGTGGGGGCCTCCTAGGTGCTGGTGGTACGCAGTATTTT. The complete variable domain, with remaining parts taken from reference TRBV28 and TRBJ2-3, reads DVKVTQSSRYLVKRTGEKVFLECVQDMDHENMFWYRQDPGLGLRLIYFSYDVKMKEKGDIPEGYSVSREKKERFSLILESASTNQTSMYLCASSSAFGGGLLGAGGTQYFGPGTRLTVL.

In DNA, the CDR3 is TGTGCCTGGAGTGTACCCCCGCCGGGACTAGCGGGAGATGAGCAGTACTTC. Protein product: CAWSVPPPGLAGDEQYF. The chain employs TRBV30 and TRBJ2-7, with 14 nucleotides matching TRBD2. The CDR3 is 17 residues long. The germline V gene encodes CDR1 GTSNPN and CDR2 SVGIG (reference sequence). V was pared by 0 bases and J by 7 bases, with 11 bases of the junction left unmatched.

Only one count was recorded for this clone. The rearrangement uses TRBV10-2 and TRBJ2-2; 11 bases fit TRBD1. Looked up from germline, CDR1 is WSHSY and CDR2 is SAAADI. The J segment lost 5 bases and the V segment lost 8 bases, leaving 7 bases of the junction unmatched. The length of the CDR3 is 15 residues. CDR3 protein: CASAGTGGITGELFF. The CDR3 nucleotides are TGCGCCAGCGCCGGGACAGGGGGGATTACCGGGGAGCTGTTTTTT.